These 19 T cell receptor beta chains came from one sample sequenced in a study of CD8+ T cells in alopecia areata. The treatment is: oral pan-JAK inhibitor, 5-10 mg twice daily. The authors extracted RNA and reverse transcribed it into cDNA as the sequencing template. Clones were read by immunoSEQ multiplex PCR, and TCRdb kept only the in-frame ones, dropping some. The sample contains some 200,000 clones, over 40% of which appear only once. This specimen was CD4+ T cells sorted from blood, taken around week 36, from a patient treated with tofacitinib. Every receptor here comes from a human donor with alopecia areata.

J is TRBJ2-1 and V is TRBV7-8, with 8 bases identical to TRBD1. Germline CDR1 and CDR2: SGHVS and FQNEAQ. The CDR3 extends over 15 amino acids. Trimming removed 4 bases from V and 7 bases from J; junction bases left unmatched: 9. The DNA of the CDR3 is TGTGCCAGCAGCTCCCTGACAGGGGTCCGGAATGAGCAGTTCTTC. Its translation: CASSSLTGVRNEQFF.

In its sample, this clone was seen a few times. The chain has TRBV15 and TRBJ2-1; no clear D. V dropped 3 bases and J dropped 11 bases, with 11 bases sitting between them. The CDR3 totals 12 residues. The germline V gene has CDR1 LNHNV and CDR2 YYDKDF (reference sequence). CDR3 nucleotides: TGTGCCACCAGCAGGGTGGAGCCTCAGCAGTTCTTC. The encoded protein is CATSRVEPQQFF.

A remark on this clone: Other DNA sequences from this sample encode an identical CDR3 as well. This sequence joins TRBV7-9 and TRBJ1-5; 8 nucleotides line up with TRBD1. Germline V gene data show CDR1 as SEHNR and CDR2 as FQNEAQ (reference sequence). The CDR3 spans 15 residues. The trim removed 5 bases at V and 7 bases at J, leaving 10 bases unmatched. CDR3 nucleotide sequence: TGTGCCAGCAGCCTGCAGGGGGCCGGGGTACAGCCCCAGCATTTT. Translated, it gives CASSLQGAGVQPQHF.

J is TRBJ2-1 and V is TRBV7-8; D possibly corresponds to TRBD2 (5 bases). Trimming pared 2 bases from V and 1 base from J, leaving 15 bases between. This CDR3 region has 17 residues. Germline V gene data show CDR1 as SGHVS and CDR2 as FQNEAQ. In nucleotides, the CDR3 is TGTGCCAGCAGCTTAAATGTTGGGGAGTGGTCCTACAATGAGCAGTTCTTC. This encodes CASSLNVGEWSYNEQFF.

This clone has just a few counts. This sequence joins TRBV15 and TRBJ2-1, with D maybe TRBD1 (5 bases). The CDR3 extends over 15 amino acids. Germline assignment: CDR1 LNHNV and CDR2 YYDKDF (reference sequence). V lost 2 bases and J 8 bases, leaving 16 bases between the germline ends. CDR3 in amino acids: CATSRRPYTGDEQFF. Here the CDR3 DNA reads TGTGCCACCAGCAGACGCCCCTACACAGGAGATGAGCAGTTCTTC.

Many counts were recorded for this clone. This sequence joins TRBV6-1 and TRBJ2-3; D may be TRBD1 or TRBD2 (5 bases each). The germline V gene encodes CDR1 MNHNS and CDR2 SASEGT. The CDR3 is made up of 15 amino acids. V lost 4 bases to trimming and J lost 0 bases, with 11 bases between them. Here the CDR3 reads CASSASWDSTDTQYF. The DNA for the CDR3 is TGTGCCAGCAGTGCGAGTTGGGACAGCACAGATACGCAGTATTTT.

In this sample, this clone turned up a few times. This chain connects TRBV4-2 to TRBJ2-3, with D possibly matching TRBD2 (6 bases). V lost 1 base and J lost 1, with 15 bases in between. This CDR3 comprises 17 residues. Germline values: CDR1 LGHNA, CDR2 YNFKEQ. CDR3 loop: CASSQALTRYGTDTQYF. The CDR3 coding sequence is TGTGCCAGCAGCCAAGCCCTGACTAGATATGGCACAGATACGCAGTATTTT.

The V gene is TRBV30, the J gene TRBJ1-4, with D unclear. Trimming shortened V by 5 bases and J by 0 bases, and 10 bases separated the two germline ends. Germline V CDR1 and CDR2: GTSNPN, SVGIG (reference sequence). This CDR3 comprises 14 residues. The CDR3 loop reads CAWGRTATNEKLFF. The CDR3 DNA reads as TGTGCCTGGGGTCGGACGGCAACTAATGAAAAACTGTTTTTT.

This chain uses TRBV28 with TRBJ2-5; D may be TRBD1 (5 bases). The germline V and J ends were trimmed by 7 bases and 4 bases, with 16 bases remaining between them. The CDR3 runs to 14 residues. Germline assignment: CDR1 MDHEN and CDR2 SYDVKM. The CDR3 spells CASTPGLGSETQYF. The CDR3 DNA sequence: TGTGCCAGCACCCCAGGGCTTGGGTCAGAGACCCAGTACTTC.

A few counts support this clone. The V and J genes are TRBV29-1 and TRBJ1-1; D uncertain. Germline assignment: CDR1 SQVTM and CDR2 ANQGSEA. This CDR3 has 12 residues. V was pared by 4 bases and J by 11 bases, with 17 bases between. The DNA of the CDR3 is TGCAGCGTTGGGGCCAGGCTGATGGGGGCTTTCTTT. It specifies CSVGARLMGAFF.

There are a few counts of this clone. The V call is TRBV14, the J call TRBJ2-7; a weak D match, TRBD1 (5 bases). The CDR3 is made up of 14 amino acids. Trimming took 4 bases from V and 3 from J, leaving 13 bases between them. CDR1 SGHDN and CDR2 FVKESK come from the germline V gene. CDR3 nucleotides: TGTGCCAGCAGCCGGCAACCAGGGTACTACGAGCAGTACTTC. Its translation is CASSRQPGYYEQYF.

This clone was recorded once. The J gene is TRBJ2-5, the V gene TRBV30, with D maybe TRBD1 (7 bases). Germline CDR1 reads GTSNPN; CDR2 reads SVGIG (reference sequence). V was pared by 0 bases and J by 7 bases, with 18 bases between. CDR3 length: 15 residues. CDR3 DNA sequence: TGTGCCTGGAGTGTGTTTGGAGGGGGCTGGGGGACCCAGTACTTC. It codes for CAWSVFGGGWGTQYF.

This clone was counted only a few times. The chain couples TRBV28 to TRBJ1-2, with D uncertain. The CDR3 covers 12 residues. V lost 3 bases, J lost 6 bases, and 8 bases lay in between. CDR1 and CDR2 from the germline V gene are MDHEN and SYDVKM. The CDR3 nucleotides read TGTGCCAGCAGTTTCTCAAAGCATGGCTACACCTTC. Its translation is CASSFSKHGYTF.

The CDR3: CASSYPVGELFF. The CDR3 DNA reads TGTGCCAGCAGTTACCCGGTCGGGGAGCTGTTTTTT. The chain joins TRBV6-5 to TRBJ2-2; D ambiguous. Germline-derived CDR1 and CDR2 are MNHEY and SVGAGI. The ends were cut back, 2 bases at V and 7 bases at J, with 5 bases in the middle. This CDR3 is 12 amino acids long.

The DNA for the CDR3 is TGTGCCAGCAGTGATCGTGGGAAGGGCACGCAGTATTTT. This sequence encodes CASSDRGKGTQYF. This sequence joins TRBV2 and TRBJ2-3, with unresolved D. V was shortened by 3 bases and J by 9 bases, with 13 bases between the two germline ends. Germline CDR1 reads SNHLY; CDR2 reads FYNNEI. The CDR3 spans 13 residues.

V gene TRBV15 combines with J gene TRBJ2-3; D is unclear. The germline V gene has CDR1 LNHNV and CDR2 YYDKDF (reference sequence). The V and J ends lost 4 bases and 10 bases respectively, with 15 bases between them. The CDR3 is 13 residues long. The CDR3, as DNA: TGTGCCACCAGCACCAATCGGAGACTCTCGCAGTATTTT. Encoded protein: CATSTNRRLSQYF.

This clone has a handful of counts. The genes are TRBV7-8 and TRBJ2-7; 10 bases fit TRBD2. The CDR3 spans 18 residues. Trimming cost V 1 base and J 0 bases; bases outside gene matches: 9. Germline V CDR1 and CDR2: SGHVS, FQNEAQ. The CDR3 here is CASSLEAGGPLFSYEQYF. The CDR3 nucleotides read TGTGCCAGCAGCTTAGAAGCGGGAGGGCCCTTGTTCTCCTACGAGCAGTACTTC.

The chain joins TRBV15 to TRBJ2-7, with a possible D match to TRBD1 (6 bases). The ends were cut back, 1 base at V and 6 bases at J, with 10 bases in the middle. Germline V gene data show CDR1 as LNHNV and CDR2 as YYDKDF (reference sequence). The length of the CDR3 is 13 residues. CDR3 residues: CATSRVGGAEQYF. The CDR3 nucleotides read TGTGCCACCAGCAGAGTAGGGGGTGCCGAGCAGTACTTC.

The V gene is TRBV7-9, the J gene TRBJ2-5; no clear D gene. Germline-derived CDR1 and CDR2 are SEHNR and FQNEAQ (reference sequence). The CDR3 sequence is 13 residues long. Trimming left V 5 bases short and J 1 base short, with 8 bases between. The CDR3 region has the DNA TGTGCCAGCAGCCCAGAGTCCCAAGAGACCCAGTACTTC. Translation: CASSPESQETQYF.